This T cell receptor (beta chain) was found in a study of T-cell reconstitution after alpha-beta-depleted transplantation in children (dated by TCRdb to between 2015 and 2016). The study in broad terms: T-cell immune reconstitution after TCRalphabeta/CD19-depleted allogeneic hematopoietic cell transplantation in children was quantitatively tracked in the study by means of TCR repertoire profiling.

Library generation was performed with PCR. The instrument was an Illumina HiSeq 2500. To normalize quantification of the TCRbeta repertoire, the TCR libraries were built with molecular barcoding that relied on unique molecular identifiers. TCRdb reworked the public reads: Q25 trimming with fastp, MiXCR clone assembly, productive beta chains retained. One record per CDR3 amino acid sequence lists the most common genes and DNA. The sample table holds roughly 250,000 distinct CDR3 sequences, of which less than 9% were seen once. The ten largest clones capture 5% to 7% of the sample. Overall study outcomes, separate from this receptor: The frequencies of hyperexpanded clones fell over the following months, and after one year, T-cell counts and TCRbeta diversity were mostly attributed to newly produced T cells. The high TCRbeta diversity at day 60 in some patients was ascribed to recipient T cells and intrathymic progenitors that had survived conditioning. The apparently early alphabetaT-cell count recovery about two months after transplant was reportedly dependent on only several hundred rapidly expanded clones derived from non-depleted graft cells.

This clonotype has at least ten counts. The antigen this receptor binds is unknown. Per-base quality was not reported, and no clone a single base away is much larger than it. CDR1 DFQATT and CDR2 SNEGSKA are derived from the germline V gene (reference sequence). V loses 6 bases of germline sequence and J loses 6 bases, and the interval between the two ends is 14 bases. The CDR3 covers 13 residues, taking in both the cysteine and the phenylalanine. Solely the CDR3 DNA is kept, with 39 bases framed from the first base. Explained via the paper, the treatment or condition label denotes: allogeneic hematopoietic cell transplantation with graft depleted of TCRalphabeta T cells and CD19 B cells. Transplant recipients were children who received TCRalphabeta/CD19-depleted allogeneic hematopoietic cell grafts.

The V and J segments used are TRBV20-1 and TRBJ2-2; TRBD2 is a weak D gene call, 5 bases matching. The sequence was collected from a male patient under 18 who had a stem cell transplant for acute lymphoblastic leukemia, so the T cells may come from the graft donor. The sequencing here drew on PBMCs, mostly from graft donor cells, taken 180 days after TCRalphabeta/CD19-depleted stem cell transplant. This receptor has the CDR3 CSARSPSPGELFF. The DNA sequence reads TGCAGTGCGAGGAGCCCTAGCCCCGGGGAGCTGTTTTTT.